Listed below are T cell receptor beta chains from one sample, sequenced in a study of blood T cell repertoires in COVID-19. Measured with immunoSEQ multiplex PCR; TCRdb has only the in-frame clones, and not every one. The sample holds 150,000 to 200,000 clones, about 86% seen once. Sequencing used peripheral blood. The source is a man aged 55 to 69 with acute or convalescent COVID-19. CDR3s include the opening cysteine and the closing phenylalanine or tryptophan. A D gene is named only where the DNA matches it firmly.

V gene	D gene	J gene	CDR3 protein
TRBV18	TRBD1	TRBJ1-1	CASSPLTGGTNTEAFF
TRBV5-5	TRBD1	TRBJ1-2	CASSSQGWDGYTF
TRBV5-4	-	TRBJ2-7	CASSPRADSYEQYF
TRBV2	TRBD2	TRBJ2-1	CASRRREGTEQFF
TRBV28	TRBD1	TRBJ2-3	CASSLQGAPADTQYF
TRBV2	TRBD2	TRBJ2-3	CASSDPSGLTDTQYF
TRBV28	TRBD2	TRBJ2-7	CASSFSLAGLSYEQYF
TRBV6-5	-	TRBJ1-2	CASSYVRGLDYGYTF
TRBV24-1	TRBD1	TRBJ2-2	CATAGTGYTGELFF
TRBV3-1/TRBV3-2	TRBD1	TRBJ1-5	CASSFHGQGSNQPQHF
TRBV5-1	TRBD1	TRBJ1-2	CASREGQGYGYTF
TRBV7-8	TRBD2	TRBJ2-5	CASSLAGGRETQYF
TRBV28	TRBD1	TRBJ1-2	CASSQGAVGYTF
TRBV7-2	-	TRBJ1-4	CASSLGGVPNEKLFF
TRBV10-3	-	TRBJ2-5	CAISEAGQETQYF
TRBV15	-	TRBJ1-1	CATTGGARTEAFF
TRBV14	-	TRBJ1-3	CASSQGPTIWAGNTIYF
TRBV6-2/TRBV6-3	-	TRBJ1-1	CASSYLPRDTEAFF
TRBV6-6	TRBD2	TRBJ2-5	CASSGGGAGETQYF
TRBV6-2/TRBV6-3	-	TRBJ1-5	CASSYGGVNPQHF
TRBV3-1/TRBV3-2	TRBD1	TRBJ2-7	CASSQAGQGGEQYF
TRBV24-1	-	TRBJ2-1	CATSESVYSYNEQFF
TRBV5-1	TRBD2	TRBJ2-3	CASSSPSGRAEYTDTQYF
TRBV18	-	TRBJ2-7	CASSRGGNSYEQYF
TRBV2	TRBD1	TRBJ1-4	CASRTPWDRLNEKLFF
TRBV19	TRBD2	TRBJ2-7	CASSREGSYEQYF
TRBV6-5	TRBD2	TRBJ2-1	CASSQLAGYNEQFF
TRBV28	TRBD1	TRBJ1-2	CASSRQGWNYGYTF
TRBV5-6	TRBD1	TRBJ1-5	CASSSQGAGNQPQHF
TRBV11-2	TRBD1	TRBJ2-7	CASSQSATGGQQYF
TRBV28	-	TRBJ1-2	CASSFVARGGVSYGYTF
TRBV7-9	TRBD1	TRBJ2-7	CASSRRGTGPSEQYF
TRBV19	TRBD1	TRBJ2-2	CASSPGDSPTGELFF
TRBV27	-	TRBJ1-5	CASSLLAARDSNQPQHF
TRBV2	-	TRBJ1-5	CASSAGMSNQPQHF
TRBV5-1	TRBD1	TRBJ2-2	CASSPGQGRMAGELFF
TRBV21-1	-	TRBJ1-1	CASSQGPMNTEAFF
TRBV5-4	-	TRBJ2-5	CASSLVDSQETQYF
TRBV6-1	TRBD1	TRBJ1-5	CASSEDRDRGYQPQHF
TRBV7-9	TRBD1	TRBJ1-1	CASSSEKTGTGAAEAFF
TRBV28	-	TRBJ2-7	CASSLEEMEQYF
TRBV7-9	-	TRBJ2-7	CAGGISGSYEQYF
TRBV28	-	TRBJ1-2	CASRESGSNYGYTF
TRBV2	-	TRBJ2-6	CASTEGANVLTF
TRBV6-6	-	TRBJ1-1	CASSYPTGGANTEAFF
TRBV4-1	-	TRBJ2-3	CASSQLEGADTQYF
TRBV7-2	-	TRBJ2-7	CASSLDGSSSYEQYF
TRBV7-8	TRBD1	TRBJ2-7	CASSLVGFGTGIFYEQYF
TRBV28	TRBD1	TRBJ1-2	CASWTGQGIAYGYTF
TRBV19	TRBD1	TRBJ2-3	CASRVRSTGIKDTQYF
TRBV11-2	TRBD2	TRBJ2-2	CASSPLAGGTGELFF
TRBV16	-	TRBJ1-2	CASSQRRGNGYTF